This T cell receptor (beta chain) was sequenced for a study of cytomegalovirus exposure and HLA in healthy donors. Overall study findings and caveats: The authors reported that TCR beta sequences could predict HLA-A and HLA-B alleles. These predictions were accurate for most subjects in the first cohort.

60 Vbeta and 13 Jbeta primers were used in PCR. Libraries were prepared by immunoSEQ multiplex PCR; TCRdb keeps only in-frame clonotypes and omits some of them. There are 60,000 to 70,000 clones in the sample; approximately 58% occur only once, and around 2.7% lies in the top ten. Germline CDR1 KGHSH, CDR2 LQKENI. This CDR3 region has 13 residues. V was shortened by 3 bases and J by 1 base, with 6 bases between the two germline ends. In the case of this clone: Its specificity is unknown. The same CDR3 is also encoded by other DNA sequences in this sample.

This chain uses TRBV18 with TRBJ1-1; D is unresolved. The sequenced sample was PBMCs. This TCR was recovered from a woman between 45 and 65 years old in good health and CMV-seronegative. CDR3 amino acids: CASSPRGNTEAFF. The CDR3 region has the DNA TGTGCCAGCTCACCTCGGGGGAACACTGAAGCTTTCTTT.